The rows below give T cell receptor beta chains drawn from one sample of a study of blood T cell repertoires in COVID-19. Clones were sequenced by immunoSEQ multiplex PCR, and TCRdb holds only the in-frame ones, with some missing. The table includes about 240,000 clones, around 82% detected once. What was sequenced was peripheral blood. These receptors originate from a woman aged 70-85 years with acute or convalescent COVID-19. The CDR3 runs from the conserved cysteine through the conserved F or W. D genes are given only for firm matches. Size values are once, few and many counts, or a class for expanded clones, and some rows have none.

size	D	J	V	DNA	CDR3
-	-	TRBJ1-4	TRBV7-2	TGTGCCAGCAGCTTAGTTCAGGGAACTATGTTTTTT	CASSLVQGTMFF
-	-	TRBJ1-6	TRBV7-6	TGTGCCAGCAGCTTGATATCCGGCGGGAATTCACCCCTCCACTTT	CASSLISGGNSPLHF
-	TRBD1	TRBJ1-1	TRBV6-2/TRBV6-3	TGTGCCAGCAGCATATATCAGGGGGCCGCTGAAGCTTTCTTT	CASSIYQGAAEAFF
once	TRBD2	TRBJ2-1	TRBV5-1	TGCGCCAGCAGCTTGGATGGGACTAGCGGGGGGAATGAGCAGTTCTTC	CASSLDGTSGGNEQFF
once	TRBD1	TRBJ2-7	TRBV5-1	TGCGCCAGCAGCCCAAGACAGGGGACCTACGAGCAGTACTTC	CASSPRQGTYEQYF
-	TRBD1	TRBJ1-1	TRBV3-1/TRBV3-2	TGTGCCAGCAGCCAAACAGGGGGGGTGAACACTGAAGCTTTCTTT	CASSQTGGVNTEAFF
-	TRBD1	TRBJ2-5	TRBV2	TGTGCCAGCACCGGACAGGGGACCTCCTTGGAGACCCAGTACTTC	CASTGQGTSLETQYF
-	-	TRBJ1-4	TRBV10-3	TGTGCCATCAGTGAACAGGGCTCGGGTGAAAAACTGTTTTTT	CAISEQGSGEKLFF
-	TRBD1	TRBJ1-5	TRBV5-1	TGCGCCAGCGAATGCTTGATGACAGGGAGTAGCAATCAGCCCCAGCATTTT	CASECLMTGSSNQPQHF
-	TRBD2	TRBJ2-1	TRBV3-1/TRBV3-2	TGTGCCAGCAGCCCGGGTTGGAGCGGGGGGCCCAATGAGCAGTTCTTC	CASSPGWSGGPNEQFF
-	TRBD2	TRBJ2-3	TRBV18	TGTGCCAGCTCACCGAACCGGGACTACCTAATCTCCACAGATACGCAGTATTTT	CASSPNRDYLISTDTQYF
few	TRBD1	TRBJ1-5	TRBV2	TGTGCCAGCTCTTCTAGACAGGGGTTCTATAGCAATCAGCCCCAGCATTTT	CASSSRQGFYSNQPQHF
few	TRBD1	TRBJ2-7	TRBV7-6	TGTGCCAGCAGCCGAGACAGGGGGCTTAGGTACGAGCAGTACTTC	CASSRDRGLRYEQYF
-	-	TRBJ1-1	TRBV29-1	TGCAGCGTTGAAAGGGGCGGTGAAGCTTTCTTT	CSVERGGEAFF
few	TRBD2	TRBJ2-7	TRBV3-1/TRBV3-2	TGTGCCAGCAGCCCCGAGGTTAGCGGGAGCTACGAGCAGTACTTC	CASSPEVSGSYEQYF
-	-	TRBJ1-2	TRBV1	TGCACCAGCAGCCAAGAGCCTCAGGGGAGAGGCTATGGCTACACCTTC	CTSSQEPQGRGYGYTF
-	TRBD1	TRBJ1-6	TRBV6-5	TGTGCCAGCAGTTACTCTGGGACAGGGGTTTCACCCCTCCACTTT	CASSYSGTGVSPLHF
-	-	TRBJ2-5	TRBV30	TGTGCCTGGAGTCCCGGGGGAGGAGAGACCCAGTACTTC	CAWSPGGGETQYF
-	TRBD2	TRBJ2-1	TRBV27	TGTGCCAGCAGTTTTACCAGCGGGGCGTATGAGCAGTTCTTC	CASSFTSGAYEQFF
-	TRBD1	TRBJ1-4	TRBV7-9	TGTGCCAGCAGCCCTTCAGGGGGCCGGAATGAAAAACTGTTTTTT	CASSPSGGRNEKLFF
-	TRBD1	TRBJ1-6	TRBV9	TGTGCCAGCAGCGTTGGGACAGGGGGCGCGTATAATTCACCCCTCCACTTT	CASSVGTGGAYNSPLHF
-	TRBD1	TRBJ1-2	TRBV10-3	TGTGCCATCAGTGAGGGCAGGGGGCGCAGCAGCTATGGCTACACCTTC	CAISEGRGRSSYGYTF
few	-	TRBJ1-1	TRBV10-3	TGTGCCATCAGTGGCACAGGGACCACTGAAGCTTTCTTT	CAISGTGTTEAFF
-	-	TRBJ1-3	TRBV6-1	TGTGCCAGCAGTGACTACTCGGGGGGTAACTCTGGAAACACCATATATTTT	CASSDYSGGNSGNTIYF
once	TRBD1	TRBJ1-5	TRBV7-2	TGTGCCAGCAGCCCACCCGGGACAGGGGGCGTCAATCAGCCCCAGCATTTT	CASSPPGTGGVNQPQHF
-	-	TRBJ2-2	TRBV27	TGTGCCAGCAGTCTCTCAGGGCCCGGGGAGCTGTTTTTT	CASSLSGPGELFF
-	TRBD1	TRBJ1-1	TRBV29-1	TGCAGCGTTTTAAAGGGACAGGGGCTTGAAGCTTTCTTT	CSVLKGQGLEAFF
-	TRBD2	TRBJ2-7	TRBV18	TGTGCCAGCTTCCCGAGCGGGGGGGCCTCCGACGAGCAGTACTTC	CASFPSGGASDEQYF
-	-	TRBJ1-1	TRBV6-5	TGTGCCAGCAGCAAAACGCCTGACAGGCAGACTGAAGCTTTCTTT	CASSKTPDRQTEAFF
once	-	TRBJ1-2	TRBV18	TGTGCCAGCTCACCGGACGGGGGATATGGCTACACCTTC	CASSPDGGYGYTF
-	TRBD2	TRBJ2-1	TRBV28	TGTGCCAGCAGTTTATATAGCGGGGGGACCTACAATGAGCAGTTCTTC	CASSLYSGGTYNEQFF
-	-	TRBJ1-5	TRBV10-3	TGTGCCATAGCTCAGGGTCAAAATCAGCCCCAGCATTTT	CAIAQGQNQPQHF
-	-	TRBJ1-4	TRBV28	TGTGCCAGCAGTTTGACAGGTACTAATGAAAAACTGTTTTTT	CASSLTGTNEKLFF
-	TRBD2	TRBJ2-5	TRBV7-2	TGTGCCAGCTTTGGTCCGGGGGGATACGAAGAGACCCAGTACTTC	CASFGPGGYEETQYF
-	TRBD1	TRBJ1-4	TRBV9	TGTGCCAGCAGCGTAGCCGGGACAGCAACTAATGAAAAACTGTTTTTT	CASSVAGTATNEKLFF
-	-	TRBJ1-1	TRBV3-1/TRBV3-2	TGTGCCAGCAGGCTCCAGGGTAACACTGAAGCTTTCTTT	CASRLQGNTEAFF
once	-	TRBJ1-3	TRBV14	TGTGCCAGCAGCCAAGCTTCCGGGAGCTCTGGAAACACCATATATTTT	CASSQASGSSGNTIYF
-	-	TRBJ1-1	TRBV7-8	TGTGCCAGCAGCTTATGGAGGATGGGAACTGAAGCTTTCTTT	CASSLWRMGTEAFF
-	TRBD1	TRBJ2-1	TRBV6-2/TRBV6-3	TGTGCCAGCAGTTACGGACAGGGACTTTACAATGAGCAGTTCTTC	CASSYGQGLYNEQFF
-	-	TRBJ1-4	TRBV30	TGTGCCTGGAGTATAAACACCGAAAAACTGTTTTTT	CAWSINTEKLFF
-	-	TRBJ1-5	TRBV7-2	TGTGCCAGCAGCTTATTGGGGGCGGGGGCTAGTCAGCCCCAGCATTTT	CASSLLGAGASQPQHF
-	TRBD1	TRBJ1-1	TRBV15	TGTGCCACCAGCAGCGACAGGGGCAGGACCACTGAAGCTTTCTTT	CATSSDRGRTTEAFF
-	-	TRBJ1-5	TRBV2	TGTGCCAGCAGTGTATCCCGGGGGCAGCCCCAGCATTTT	CASSVSRGQPQHF
few	-	TRBJ2-2	TRBV7-8	TGTGCCAGCATCCAGGGGTCCGCAACGACCGGGGAGCTGTTTTTT	CASIQGSATTGELFF
once	-	TRBJ1-5	TRBV19	TGTGCCAGTAGTATAGGATTCAGAAATCAGCCCCAGCATTTT	CASSIGFRNQPQHF
-	TRBD2	TRBJ2-7	TRBV5-6	TGTGCCAGCAGCGCTGGCGGGGGTTCCTACGAGCAGTACTTC	CASSAGGGSYEQYF
-	-	TRBJ2-1	TRBV29-1	TGCAGCGTTGGTGGAGTACTGAGCTCCTACAATGAGCAGTTCTTC	CSVGGVLSSYNEQFF
-	TRBD1	TRBJ1-1	TRBV5-4	TGTGCCAGCAGCTTGGGGACAGGGGTGAACACTGAAGCTTTCTTT	CASSLGTGVNTEAFF
-	TRBD1	TRBJ1-2	TRBV10-3	TGTGCCACCGAGGACAGGGGGGTAAATGGCTACACCTTC	CATEDRGVNGYTF
once	-	TRBJ1-2	TRBV5-8	TGTGCCAGCAGCCAAGAGCGGGCCGGCTATGGCTACACCTTC	CASSQERAGYGYTF
-	TRBD2	TRBJ2-7	TRBV7-6	TGTGCCAGCAGCCCGACTAGCGGGGGCAACTACGAGCAGTACTTC	CASSPTSGGNYEQYF
-	-	TRBJ1-5	TRBV27	TGTGCCAGCAGTTGGGCCGGGAATAGCAATCAGCCCCAGCATTTT	CASSWAGNSNQPQHF
-	-	TRBJ1-3	TRBV25-1	TGTGCCAGCAGTGTGGTTTTGGCGGACACCATATATTTT	CASSVVLADTIYF
-	-	TRBJ2-2	TRBV28	TGTGCCAGCAGTTTAAGGGGGGCGGACAGGACCGGGGAGCTGTTTTTT	CASSLRGADRTGELFF
-	-	TRBJ1-5	TRBV12-3/TRBV12-4	TGTGCCAGCAACGACAGGAATCAGCCCCAGCATTTT	CASNDRNQPQHF
-	-	TRBJ1-2	TRBV7-2	TGTGCCAGCAGCCGGACATTCGATTATGGCTACACCTTC	CASSRTFDYGYTF
-	-	TRBJ1-1	TRBV10-2	TGCGCCAGCAGTGAGTTGGAGGGGTTCGGGAACACTGAAGCTTTCTTT	CASSELEGFGNTEAFF
-	TRBD1	TRBJ1-1	TRBV4-3	TGCGCCAGCAGCCCAAGAGGGGGCTTGGCTGAAGCTTTCTTT	CASSPRGGLAEAFF
-	-	TRBJ1-1	TRBV4-3	TGCGCCAGCAGCCAAGACAGGTCGAACACTGAAGCTTTCTTT	CASSQDRSNTEAFF